These T cell receptor beta chains were read from a single sample in a study of cytomegalovirus exposure and HLA in healthy donors. Measured with immunoSEQ multiplex PCR; TCRdb has only the in-frame clones, and not every one. The sample carries about 98,000 clones, about 70% recorded once. Source material: PBMCs. Every receptor here comes from a female donor in good health and CMV-seronegative. Each CDR3 is given with its conserved first and last residue. D genes are given only for firm matches. Rows give clone size only sometimes, using once, few, many, or a class for an expanded clone.

>TRBV2|TRBJ1-5|-|-
CASSPREDQPQHF
TGTGCCAGCAGTCCCAGGGAAGATCAGCCCCAGCATTTT
>TRBV6-1|TRBJ1-2|-|once
CASSEVSSGKDGYTF
TGTGCCAGCAGTGAAGTTTCCTCAGGGAAAGATGGCTACACCTTC
>TRBV10-3|TRBJ1-4|TRBD1|-
CARVTGAHLRDEKLFF
TGTGCCAGGGTGACAGGGGCGCATCTCAGGGATGAAAAACTGTTTTTT
>TRBV7-2|TRBJ2-1|TRBD2|once
CASSSSVGGWSYNEQFF
TGTGCCAGCAGCTCCTCCGTGGGAGGGTGGTCTTACAATGAGCAGTTCTTC
>TRBV5-6|TRBJ1-6|TRBD1|-
CASSLAVGQLGSYNSPLHF
TGTGCCAGCAGCTTGGCCGTGGGACAGTTGGGCTCCTATAATTCACCCCTCCACTTT
>TRBV7-8|TRBJ1-1|-|-
CASSSSSVIAFF
TGTGCCAGCAGCTCATCCAGCGTGATAGCTTTCTTT
>TRBV7-8|TRBJ2-3|TRBD2|few
CASSLGGGRGDTQYF
TGTGCCAGCAGCTTAGGGGGCGGGAGGGGAGATACGCAGTATTTT
>TRBV30|TRBJ2-2|-|-
CASLGEVGGELFF
TGTGCTTCCCTGGGGGAGGTGGGCGGGGAGCTGTTTTTT
>TRBV6-5|TRBJ1-1|TRBD1|-
CASSSQTGEDTEAFF
TGTGCCAGCAGTTCCCAGACAGGGGAGGACACTGAAGCTTTCTTT
>TRBV7-2|TRBJ1-1|-|-
CASSPGNADWEAFF
TGTGCCAGCAGCCCAGGGAACGCGGATTGGGAAGCTTTCTTT
>TRBV6-4|TRBJ2-1|TRBD2|many
CASSVVAGANNEQFF
TGTGCCAGCAGTGTGGTAGCGGGAGCCAACAATGAGCAGTTCTTC
>TRBV10-3|TRBJ1-2|-|-
CAISEGGYNYGYTF
TGTGCCATCAGTGAAGGGGGATATAACTATGGCTACACCTTC
>TRBV28|TRBJ1-4|TRBD1|few
CASSGSGTANEKLFF
TGTGCCAGCAGCGGCTCGGGGACAGCTAATGAAAAACTGTTTTTT
>TRBV4-3|TRBJ2-6|-|many
CASSQDFVSGANVLTF
TGCGCCAGCAGCCAAGATTTCGTCTCTGGGGCCAACGTCCTGACTTTC
>TRBV5-1|TRBJ2-7|-|-
CASSAGFYEQYF
TGCGCCAGCAGCGCCGGGTTCTACGAGCAGTACTTC
>TRBV6-4|TRBJ2-3|TRBD2|-
CASSDIAGEVDTQYF
TGTGCCAGCAGTGACATAGCGGGAGAGGTAGATACGCAGTATTTT
>TRBV27|TRBJ1-2|-|-
CARLRGQPFSYGYTF
TGTGCCCGCCTCCGAGGACAGCCCTTTTCCTATGGCTACACCTTC
>TRBV9|TRBJ2-1|TRBD2|-
CASSVGSRGSYNEQFF
TGTGCCAGCAGCGTAGGATCGCGGGGGTCCTACAATGAGCAGTTCTTC
>TRBV7-2|TRBJ2-1|TRBD2|-
CASSQGTSWVNEQFF
TGTGCCAGCAGCCAAGGGACTAGTTGGGTTAATGAGCAGTTCTTC
>TRBV27|TRBJ1-6|TRBD1|-
CASGAGQAIPLHF
TGTGCCAGCGGTGCGGGACAGGCTATACCCCTCCACTTT
>TRBV2|TRBJ2-2|-|-
CASSTRFPGELFF
TGTGCCAGCAGCACTAGGTTCCCCGGGGAGCTGTTTTTT
>TRBV29-1|TRBJ2-7|TRBD1|-
CSVVTTGTGGYEQYF
TGCAGCGTTGTTACAACCGGGACAGGGGGTTACGAGCAGTACTTC
>TRBV7-6|TRBJ2-7|-|-
CASSSGKPYEQYF
TGTGCCAGCAGCTCAGGGAAACCCTACGAGCAGTACTTC
>TRBV6-6|TRBJ1-6|TRBD1|few
CASSNRGEAGSPLHF
TGTGCCAGCAGTAACAGGGGTGAGGCCGGTTCACCCCTCCACTTT
>TRBV30|TRBJ1-5|-|-
CAWRRRGAGNQPQHF
TGTGCCTGGAGGAGGAGGGGCGCGGGCAATCAGCCCCAGCATTTT
>TRBV20-1|TRBJ2-3|-|-
CSATTRDTQYF
TGCAGTGCGACGACTAGAGATACGCAGTATTTT
>TRBV6-5|TRBJ2-7|-|once
CASTPGLGSYEQYF
TGTGCCAGCACCCCGGGACTTGGGTCCTACGAGCAGTACTTC
>TRBV5-4|TRBJ1-1|-|-
CASSLASTEAFF
TGTGCCAGCAGCTTGGCCTCCACTGAAGCTTTCTTT
>TRBV6-5|TRBJ1-1|TRBD1|-
CASSYGQVNTEAFF
TGTGCCAGCAGTTACGGACAGGTGAACACTGAAGCTTTCTTT
>TRBV4-2|TRBJ2-3|TRBD2|few
CASSEGLAGSTTDTQYF
TGTGCCAGCAGCGAAGGATTAGCGGGGTCGACTACAGATACGCAGTATTTT
>TRBV30|TRBJ2-5|TRBD1|few
CAWSVPGQGTETQYF
TGTGCCTGGAGTGTACCGGGACAGGGTACGGAGACCCAGTACTTC
>TRBV9|TRBJ2-2|-|-
CASSVDSFPWELFF
TGTGCCAGCAGCGTAGATAGTTTCCCTTGGGAGCTGTTTTTT
>TRBV18|TRBJ1-5|-|-
CASSPSGGNQPQHF
TGTGCCAGCTCACCGTCAGGGGGCAATCAGCCCCAGCATTTT
>TRBV28|TRBJ2-3|-|-
CASSFQQVGDTQYF
TGTGCCAGCAGTTTCCAACAGGTCGGAGATACGCAGTATTTT
>TRBV11-2|TRBJ2-1|TRBD2|-
CASSAGLAGVDEQFF
TGTGCCAGCAGCGCGGGACTAGCGGGAGTGGATGAGCAGTTCTTC
>TRBV7-2|TRBJ2-1|-|few
CASTKRGTLGNEQFF
TGTGCCAGCACCAAAAGAGGGACTTTAGGGAATGAGCAGTTCTTC
>TRBV6-1|TRBJ2-7|-|-
CASSGSRWYEQYF
TGTGCCAGCAGTGGGTCTCGGTGGTACGAGCAGTACTTC